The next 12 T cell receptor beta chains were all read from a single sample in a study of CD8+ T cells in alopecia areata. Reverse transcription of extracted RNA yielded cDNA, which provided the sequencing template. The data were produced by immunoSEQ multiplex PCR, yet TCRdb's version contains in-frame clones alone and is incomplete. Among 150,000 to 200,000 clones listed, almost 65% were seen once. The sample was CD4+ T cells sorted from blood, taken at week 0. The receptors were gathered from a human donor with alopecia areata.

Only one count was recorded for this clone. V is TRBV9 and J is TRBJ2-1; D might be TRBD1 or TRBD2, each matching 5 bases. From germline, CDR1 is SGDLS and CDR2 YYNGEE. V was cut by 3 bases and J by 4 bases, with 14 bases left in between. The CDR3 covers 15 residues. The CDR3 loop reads CASSGTPGPYNEQFF. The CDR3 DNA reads TGTGCCAGCAGCGGCACCCCGGGACCGTACAATGAGCAGTTCTTC.

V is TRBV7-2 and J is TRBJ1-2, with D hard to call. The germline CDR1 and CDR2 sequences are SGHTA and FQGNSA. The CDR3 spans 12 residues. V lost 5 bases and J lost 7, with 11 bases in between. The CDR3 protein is CASSRRALGYTF. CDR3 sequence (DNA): TGTGCCAGCAGCCGGAGAGCCCTTGGCTACACCTTC.

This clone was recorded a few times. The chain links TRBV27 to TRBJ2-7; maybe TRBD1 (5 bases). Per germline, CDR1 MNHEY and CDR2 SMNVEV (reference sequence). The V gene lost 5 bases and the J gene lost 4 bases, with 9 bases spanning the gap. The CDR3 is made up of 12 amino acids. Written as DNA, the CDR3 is TGTGCCAGCAGTCCCCCAGGGTACGAGCAGTACTTC. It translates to CASSPPGYEQYF.

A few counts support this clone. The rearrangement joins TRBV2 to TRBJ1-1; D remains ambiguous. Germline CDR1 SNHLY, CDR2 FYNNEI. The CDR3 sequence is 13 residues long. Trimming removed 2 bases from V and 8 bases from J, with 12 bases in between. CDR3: CASSELGGREAFF. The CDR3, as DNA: TGTGCCAGCAGTGAATTAGGAGGCCGAGAAGCTTTCTTT. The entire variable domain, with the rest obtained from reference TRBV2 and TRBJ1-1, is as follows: EPEVTQTPSHQVTQMGQEVILRCVPISNHLYFYWYRQILGQKVEFLVSFYNNEISEKSEIFDDQFSVERPDGSNFTLKIRSTKLEDSAMYFCASSELGGREAFFGQGTRLTVV.

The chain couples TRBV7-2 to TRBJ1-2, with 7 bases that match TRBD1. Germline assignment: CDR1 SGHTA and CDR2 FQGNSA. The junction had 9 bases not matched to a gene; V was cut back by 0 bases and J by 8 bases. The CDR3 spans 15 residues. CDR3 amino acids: CASSLALEGARGYTF. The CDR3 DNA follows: TGTGCCAGCAGCTTAGCGTTGGAGGGGGCACGAGGCTACACCTTC.

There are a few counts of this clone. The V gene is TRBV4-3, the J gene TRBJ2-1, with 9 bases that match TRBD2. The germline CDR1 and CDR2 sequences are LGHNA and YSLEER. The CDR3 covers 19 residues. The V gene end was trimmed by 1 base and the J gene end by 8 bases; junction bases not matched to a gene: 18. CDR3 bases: TGCGCCAGCAGCCAAGCCTCCTACGCCGCTAGCGGGGTTAGCCATGAGCAGTTCTTC. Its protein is CASSQASYAASGVSHEQFF.

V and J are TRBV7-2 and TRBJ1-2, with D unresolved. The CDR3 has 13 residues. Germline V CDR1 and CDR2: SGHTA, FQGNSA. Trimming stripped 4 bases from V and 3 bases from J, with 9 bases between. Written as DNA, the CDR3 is TGTGCCAGCAGCTCACAGATTGACTATGGCTACACCTTC. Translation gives CASSSQIDYGYTF.

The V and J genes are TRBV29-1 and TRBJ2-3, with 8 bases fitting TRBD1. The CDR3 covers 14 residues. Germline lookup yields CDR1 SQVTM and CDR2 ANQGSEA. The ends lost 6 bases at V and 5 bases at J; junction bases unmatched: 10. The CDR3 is CSVPRAGGEDTQYF. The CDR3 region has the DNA TGCAGCGTACCCCGCGCAGGGGGCGAAGATACGCAGTATTTT.

The CDR3 DNA sequence: TGCGCCAGCAGTGACAGCGGGGGGGCAACAGATACGCAGTATTTT. It specifies CASSDSGGATDTQYF. The V call is TRBV10-1, the J call TRBJ2-3; 10 bases line up with TRBD2. From germline, CDR1 is WNHNN and CDR2 SYGVQD (reference sequence). CDR3 length equals 15 residues. V lost 3 bases to trimming and J lost 3 bases; unmatched junction nucleotides: 3.

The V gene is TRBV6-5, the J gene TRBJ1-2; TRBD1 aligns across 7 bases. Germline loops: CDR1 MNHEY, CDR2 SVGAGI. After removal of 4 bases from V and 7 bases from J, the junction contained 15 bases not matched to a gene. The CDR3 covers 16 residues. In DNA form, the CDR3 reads TGTGCCAGCAGTTCTTGGACAGGTCGGGGGCTAGCTGGCTACACCTTC. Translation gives CASSSWTGRGLAGYTF.

The CDR3 coding sequence is TGTGCCAGCAGCGAACAGGGGGCTATGAATCAGCCCCAGCATTTT. Its protein product is CASSEQGAMNQPQHF. This chain connects TRBV6-6 to TRBJ1-5, with 9 bases fitting TRBD1. This CDR3 has 15 amino acids. With V trimmed by 6 bases and J by 4 bases, 7 bases remained unmatched. From germline, CDR1 is MNHNY and CDR2 SVGAGI (reference sequence).

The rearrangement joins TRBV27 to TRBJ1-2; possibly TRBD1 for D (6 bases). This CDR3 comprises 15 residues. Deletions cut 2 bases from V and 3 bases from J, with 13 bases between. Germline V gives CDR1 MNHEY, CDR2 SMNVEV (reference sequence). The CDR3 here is CASSLSQGLDYGYTF. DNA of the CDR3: TGTGCCAGCAGTTTAAGTCAGGGGCTGGACTATGGCTACACCTTC.